This T cell receptor beta chain was documented in a study of CD8+CD57+ T cells in acquired aplastic anemia. The wider study: The sorted CD4+ and CD8+ cells yielded an average approximately 3 ug of DNA.

The CDR3 has 16 amino acids. Germline values: CDR1 SGDLS, CDR2 YYNGEE. V was pared by 2 bases and J by 3 bases, with 15 bases between. On this clonotype: The antigen is not known.

Genomic DNA provided the template from which TCR beta VDJ and CDR3 profiles were obtained. Via MiXCR, TCRdb re-called the reads, giving one row per CDR3 protein. The sample holds roughly 64,000 distinct CDR3 sequences; around 55% are singletons and the top ten take 2% to 2.5%. General observations from the study: It was found that almost 30 CD8+ CDR3 sequences were shared between patients and controls. Patients did not significantly differ from controls in CD8+ Simpson's diversity.

The V gene is TRBV9, the J gene TRBJ2-1, with D perhaps matching TRBD1 (6 bases). Sequencing was done on a sample of sorted CD4+, CD8+, or CD8+CD57+ T cells (not recorded which) from PBMCs. The sequence came from a human donor in good health, serving as a control. The CDR3 here is CASSVQGFGGYNEQFF. CDR3 DNA: TGTGCCAGCAGCGTTCAGGGGTTTGGAGGCTACAATGAGCAGTTCTTC.